The clone carrying this T cell receptor (beta chain) appeared a single time. The sample is drawn from a study of shared clonotypes between healthy human individuals. J lost 1 base, V lost 5 bases, and 5 bases had no gene match. Looked up from germline, CDR1 is MNHNY and CDR2 is SVGAGI (reference sequence). The CDR3 extends over 15 amino acids. Libraries were prepared by immunoSEQ multiplex PCR; TCRdb keeps only in-frame clonotypes and omits some of them. Here the sample spans a few million clones, 80% to 95% being singletons. The sequence derives from a man aged 18 to 29 in good health. Some clones in this sample may be carry-over from other donors' samples. Sequencing was performed on naive CD4+ T cells from PBMCs. Subset noted: CD45RA+ positively selected. This chain connects TRBV6-6 to TRBJ2-3; 8 nucleotides align to TRBD2. CDR3 DNA sequence: TGTGCCAGCAGTCCGACTAGCGTGGGCACAGATACGCAGTATTTT. Protein: CASSPTSVGTDTQYF.